The source of this T cell receptor beta chain is a study of blood T cell repertoires in COVID-19. As for the study in general: Acute and convalescent COVID-19 specimens originated in the United States, Italy and Spain. PBMCs, B-cell-depleted T cells, or T cells provided the cDNA or gDNA that made up the material.

CDR1 and CDR2 (germline): KGHSH, LQKENI. The V end lost 3 bases, the J end lost 10 bases, and 10 bases lay between the germline ends. The CDR3 is 12 amino acids. Original handling: Cell counts per sample came from amplifying reference gene primers. Produced via immunoSEQ multiplex PCR; TCRdb's table is partial and in-frame only. The DNA was the basis for D and trimming; V, J and clone size are from that table. There are some 270,000 clones in the sample; approximately 85% occur only once, and approximately 11% lies in the top ten. V gene TRBV18 combines with J gene TRBJ2-1; perhaps TRBD1 as D (5 bases). The TCR originated in a woman aged 65 to 85 with acute or convalescent COVID-19. Source material: peripheral blood. CDR3 protein: CASSPRTREQFF. For the CDR3, the DNA is TGTGCCAGCTCACCGCGGACAAGGGAGCAGTTCTTC.